These T cell receptor beta chains were read from a single sample in a study of blood T cell repertoires in COVID-19. Profiling relied on immunoSEQ multiplex PCR, and the TCRdb table lists in-frame clones only, not all of them. This sample has roughly 290,000 clones; around nine tenths occur once, and the top ten carry approximately 7.5%. Sequencing used peripheral blood. All receptors come from a woman aged 25-40 years with COVID-19, enrolled during active disease. The CDR3 runs from the conserved cysteine through the conserved F or W. A D gene is named only where the DNA matches it firmly. The size field is filled for only some rows; it gives once, few, many or a size class.

d_call,v_call,clone_size,j_call,cdr3_aa,cdr3_nt
TRBD1,TRBV6-5,few,TRBJ1-1,CASGRGLTEAFF,TGTGCCAGCGGCAGGGGGCTCACTGAAGCTTTCTTT
.,TRBV19,once,TRBJ1-1,CASSIGGRNTEAFF,TGTGCCAGTAGTATAGGCGGTAGGAACACTGAAGCTTTCTTT
TRBD1,TRBV7-7,.,TRBJ2-7,CASSLRQGASYEQYF,TGTGCTAGCAGCCTCCGACAGGGGGCGTCGTACGAGCAGTACTTC
TRBD1,TRBV12-5,few,TRBJ1-2,CASGLGQGAATYGYTF,TGTGCTAGTGGTCTGGGACAGGGGGCAGCAACATATGGCTACACCTTC
TRBD1,TRBV5-4,.,TRBJ1-2,CASSLLQGALGGYTF,TGTGCCAGCAGCTTGTTGCAGGGGGCGCTCGGTGGCTACACCTTC
.,TRBV10-3,.,TRBJ2-7,CAISELAYEQYF,TGTGCCATCAGTGAGTTGGCATACGAGCAGTACTTC
.,TRBV10-3,once,TRBJ2-5,CAINKDGEETQYF,TGTGCCATCAACAAGGACGGGGAAGAGACCCAGTACTTC
TRBD1,TRBV5-6,.,TRBJ1-2,CASSWRTGGDYGYTF,TGTGCCAGCAGCTGGAGGACAGGGGGCGACTATGGCTACACCTTC
.,TRBV7-9,.,TRBJ1-2,CASSPLFREGYGYTF,TGTGCCAGCAGCCCCCTATTTCGGGAGGGCTATGGCTACACCTTC
.,TRBV25-1,.,TRBJ2-3,CASSEYSGRSTDTQYF,TGTGCCAGCAGTGAATATTCAGGCAGGAGCACAGATACGCAGTATTTT
TRBD2,TRBV11-2,.,TRBJ2-7,CASSSASGAYEQYF,TGTGCCAGCAGCTCGGCTAGCGGAGCCTACGAGCAGTACTTC
.,TRBV29-1,few,TRBJ2-7,CSAGIADGSYEQYF,TGCAGCGCAGGCATAGCGGATGGTTCCTACGAGCAGTACTTC
TRBD2,TRBV3-1/TRBV3-2,.,TRBJ2-1,CASSQVAGVVSNEQFF,TGTGCCAGCAGCCAGGTAGCGGGAGTGGTATCCAATGAGCAGTTCTTC
TRBD1,TRBV7-8,.,TRBJ2-5,CASSSWGTGGGETQYF,TGTGCCAGCAGCTCCTGGGGGACAGGGGGCGGTGAGACCCAGTACTTC
TRBD1,TRBV7-2,.,TRBJ1-5,CASSYRQGSQPQHF,TGTGCCAGCAGCTACCGACAGGGGAGTCAGCCCCAGCATTTT
TRBD1,TRBV6-6,.,TRBJ2-7,CASSPGQGSLYEQYF,TGTGCCAGCAGCCCGGGACAGGGTAGCTTGTACGAGCAGTACTTC
.,TRBV5-1,few,TRBJ2-7,CASSLGQSSYEQYF,TGCGCCAGCAGCTTGGGACAGAGCTCCTACGAGCAGTACTTC
TRBD2,TRBV6-1,.,TRBJ2-7,CASSERGLAGEIYEQYF,TGTGCCAGCAGTGAGCGGGGGCTAGCGGGAGAGATCTACGAGCAGTACTTC
TRBD2,TRBV2,.,TRBJ2-7,CASMTPAGGGEQYF,TGTGCCAGCATGACCCCAGCGGGAGGTGGGGAGCAGTACTTC
.,TRBV10-3,.,TRBJ1-1,CAISSAGVNTEAFF,TGTGCCATCAGCTCGGCGGGGGTAAACACTGAAGCTTTCTTT
.,TRBV10-2,.,TRBJ2-2,CATNREPRNTGELFF,TGCGCCACCAATCGGGAGCCCCGGAACACCGGGGAGCTGTTTTTT
TRBD2,TRBV9,.,TRBJ2-2,CASSVGLAGLKPGELFF,TGTGCCAGCAGCGTAGGACTAGCGGGGTTAAAGCCCGGGGAGCTGTTTTTT
TRBD1,TRBV28,.,TRBJ1-4,CASSPGTGQATNEKLFF,TGTGCCAGCAGCCCCGGGACAGGGCAGGCAACTAATGAAAAACTGTTTTTT
TRBD1,TRBV29-1,.,TRBJ1-4,CSVGGRGRGEKLFF,TGCAGCGTTGGAGGCAGGGGGCGAGGTGAAAAACTGTTTTTT
TRBD1,TRBV5-1,.,TRBJ2-2,CASSFSTGMRTGELFF,TGCGCCAGCAGCTTTTCGACAGGGATGCGCACCGGGGAGCTGTTTTTT
TRBD1,TRBV19,.,TRBJ2-7,CASSDRGYEQYF,TGTGCCAGTAGTGACAGGGGCTACGAGCAGTACTTC
.,TRBV4-2,.,TRBJ2-1,CASSQESLARYNEQFF,TGTGCCAGCAGCCAAGAATCACTAGCCAGATACAATGAGCAGTTCTTC
TRBD2,TRBV24-1,.,TRBJ2-1,CATKGGSSYNEQFF,TGTGCCACCAAAGGCGGGAGCTCCTACAATGAGCAGTTCTTC
.,TRBV5-1,.,TRBJ2-5,CASSPHGSGGRETQYF,TGCGCCAGCAGCCCCCACGGTAGCGGTGGAAGGGAGACCCAGTACTTC
TRBD1,TRBV6-2/TRBV6-3,.,TRBJ2-1,CASSYWTGEQFF,TGTGCCAGCAGTTACTGGACAGGTGAGCAGTTCTTC
.,TRBV28,.,TRBJ1-6,CASRGVSSYNSPLHF,TGTGCCAGCCGGGGGGTGAGCTCCTATAATTCACCCCTCCACTTT
.,TRBV3-1/TRBV3-2,.,TRBJ1-2,CASSHTLSGRRWGYTF,TGTGCCAGCAGCCATACTCTTAGCGGCAGAAGATGGGGCTACACCTTC
.,TRBV6-5,.,TRBJ1-1,CASRATGSTEAFF,TGTGCCAGCAGAGCGACAGGAAGCACTGAAGCTTTCTTT
TRBD1,TRBV2,once,TRBJ1-5,CASSEGTVISNQPQHF,TGTGCCAGCAGTGAGGGGACAGTTATTAGCAATCAGCCCCAGCATTTT
TRBD1,TRBV6-2/TRBV6-3,.,TRBJ1-2,CASSPKWTGDGYTF,TGTGCCAGCAGTCCAAAGTGGACAGGCGATGGCTACACCTTC
.,TRBV7-2,.,TRBJ1-2,CASSSRRGEGYTF,TGTGCCAGCAGCTCACGCAGGGGTGAGGGCTACACCTTC
TRBD1,TRBV5-5,.,TRBJ1-4,CASSLQGANEKLFF,TGTGCCAGCAGCTTACAGGGGGCTAATGAAAAACTGTTTTTT